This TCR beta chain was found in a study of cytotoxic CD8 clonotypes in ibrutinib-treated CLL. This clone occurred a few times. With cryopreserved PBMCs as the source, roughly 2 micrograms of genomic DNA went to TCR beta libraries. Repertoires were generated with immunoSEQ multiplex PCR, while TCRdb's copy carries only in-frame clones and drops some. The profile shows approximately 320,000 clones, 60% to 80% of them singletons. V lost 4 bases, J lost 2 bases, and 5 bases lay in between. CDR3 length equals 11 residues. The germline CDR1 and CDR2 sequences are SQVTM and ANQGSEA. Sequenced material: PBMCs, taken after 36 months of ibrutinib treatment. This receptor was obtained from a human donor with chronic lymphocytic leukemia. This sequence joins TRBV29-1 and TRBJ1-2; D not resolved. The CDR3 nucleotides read TGCAGCGTTGGAGGGAACTATGGCTACACCTTC. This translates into CSVGGNYGYTF.